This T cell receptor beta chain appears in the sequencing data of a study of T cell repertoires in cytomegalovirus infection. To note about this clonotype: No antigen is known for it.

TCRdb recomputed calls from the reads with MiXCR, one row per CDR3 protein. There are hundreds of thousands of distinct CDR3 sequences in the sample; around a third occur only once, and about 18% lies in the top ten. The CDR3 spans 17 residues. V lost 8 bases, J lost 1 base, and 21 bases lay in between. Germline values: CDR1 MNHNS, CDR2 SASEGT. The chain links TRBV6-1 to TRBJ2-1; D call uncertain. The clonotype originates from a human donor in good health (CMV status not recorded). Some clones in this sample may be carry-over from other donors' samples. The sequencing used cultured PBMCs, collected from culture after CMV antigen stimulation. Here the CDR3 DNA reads TGTGCCAGCCGCACACCGGGTGGGGTTGATTCCTACAATGAGCAGTTCTTC. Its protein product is CASRTPGGVDSYNEQFF.